The 23 T cell receptor beta chains below were found in one sample sequenced in a study of STAT3 mutations in large granular lymphocyte leukemia. For these TCRs, the target antigens are not known. Study-wide points: At least one immunodominant TCR beta clonotype appeared in every T-cell large granular lymphocyte leukemia patient.

Assay: immunoSEQ multiplex PCR; the TCRdb copy retains only in-frame clones and omits some. The data contain around 12,000 clones, over 70% of them singletons. Sample: peripheral blood mononuclear cells. Every receptor here comes from a man between 60 and 75 years old with T-cell large granular lymphocyte leukemia. Some clones in this sample may be carry-over from other donors' samples.

Only a few counts were recorded for this clone. The rearrangement links TRBV30 to TRBJ1-1; the match to TRBD1 covers 8 bases. This CDR3 region has 13 residues. With 1 base clipped from V and 3 bases from J, the junction kept 1 base outside the gene matches. CDR1 GTSNPN and CDR2 SVGIG come from the germline V gene (reference sequence). CDR3 region: CAWSGQGHTEAFF. The CDR3 DNA is TGTGCCTGGAGTGGACAGGGGCACACTGAAGCTTTCTTT. Drawing the rest from reference TRBV30 and TRBJ1-1, the complete variable domain is SQTIHQWPATLVQPVGSPLSLECTVEGTSNPNLYWYRQAAGRGLQLLFYSVGIGQISSEVPQNLSASRPQDRQFILSSKKLLLSDSGFYLCAWSGQGHTEAFFGQGTRLTVV.

The genes are TRBV6-5 and TRBJ1-1; D gene uncertain. Germline V gene lookup returns CDR1 MNHEY and CDR2 SVGAGI. CDR3 length equals 12 residues. Trimming took 8 bases from V and 0 from J, leaving 7 bases between them. The CDR3 coding sequence is TGTGCCAGCCTTTCGATGAACACTGAAGCTTTCTTT. As protein: CASLSMNTEAFF.

Written as DNA, the CDR3 is TGTGCCAGTAGTTCAGCTTGGTGGGTCCCTGGCTACACCTTC. The encoded protein is CASSSAWWVPGYTF. The V call is TRBV19, the J call TRBJ1-2; unclear D gene. Trimming removed 5 bases from V and 7 bases from J, with 17 bases in between. Germline CDR1 is LNHDA and CDR2 is SQIVND (reference sequence). The CDR3 is 14 residues long.

This chain joins TRBV6-6 and TRBJ2-1; D uncertain. CDR1 and CDR2 from the germline V gene are MNHNY and SVGAGI (reference sequence). This CDR3 comprises 12 residues. Trimming removed 2 bases at V and 9 bases at J, with 8 bases between. For the CDR3, the DNA is TGTGCCAGCAGTTACCCAGGTGTTGAGCAGTTCTTC. This codes for CASSYPGVEQFF.

The CDR3 spells CSVVGTDSNQPQHF. CDR3 nucleotide sequence: TGCAGCGTTGTGGGGACAGATAGCAATCAGCCCCAGCATTTT. The chain is built from TRBV29-1 and TRBJ1-5, with 7 bases lining up with TRBD1. The junction had 3 bases not matched to a gene; V was cut back by 4 bases and J by 0 bases. CDR1 is SQVTM, CDR2 ANQGSEA, per germline. The CDR3 covers 14 residues.

The rearrangement uses TRBV29-1 and TRBJ2-3, with D possibly called TRBD1 or TRBD2 (5 bases each). CDR1 SQVTM and CDR2 ANQGSEA come from the germline V gene. V lost 4 bases and J lost 15, with 26 bases in between. There are 14 residues in the CDR3. CDR3 coding DNA: TGCAGCGTTGCGCTCAGGGACGGGGCAGGACCAAGCTATTTT. Amino acids: CSVALRDGAGPSYF.

V usage is TRBV29-1 and J usage is TRBJ2-7; tentative D call: TRBD1 (6 bases). Germline CDR1 reads SQVTM; CDR2 reads ANQGSEA. This CDR3 region has 12 residues. Deletions cut 7 bases from V and 2 bases from J, with 12 bases between. The chain's CDR3 is CSAKDRAYEQYF. CDR3 nucleotide sequence: TGCAGCGCAAAGGACAGAGCCTACGAGCAGTACTTC.

The CDR3 region is CSVVTGWIRGYTF. The CDR3 DNA follows: TGCAGCGTTGTCACAGGGTGGATAAGGGGCTACACCTTC. This chain connects TRBV29-1 to TRBJ1-2; a possible D gene is TRBD1 (6 bases). The CDR3 sequence is 13 residues long. Per the germline V gene, CDR1 is SQVTM and CDR2 is ANQGSEA. V lost 4 bases, J lost 8 bases, and 17 bases lay in between.

The chain combines TRBV30 with TRBJ2-3, with D possibly being TRBD1 or TRBD2 (6 bases each). V lost 3 bases to trimming and J lost 0 bases, with 7 bases between them. This CDR3 is built from 13 residues. CDR1 is GTSNPN, CDR2 SVGIG, per germline (reference sequence). The CDR3 region is CAWSGGSTDTQYF. The DNA for the CDR3 is TGTGCCTGGAGCGGGGGCAGCACAGATACGCAGTATTTT.

The chain couples TRBV5-5 to TRBJ1-3, with D possibly being TRBD1 (5 bases). Per germline, CDR1 SGHKS and CDR2 YYEKEE (reference sequence). V was trimmed by 0 bases and J by 0 bases, leaving 13 bases between them. The CDR3 extends over 17 amino acids. This CDR3 is CASSLVGRTLSGNTIYF. The CDR3 coding sequence is TGTGCCAGCAGCTTGGTGGGACGGACACTCTCTGGAAACACCATATATTTT.

This chain links TRBV28 with TRBJ2-3, with 11 bases aligning to TRBD2. Germline CDR1 reads MDHEN; CDR2 reads SYDVKM. Trimming took 5 bases from V and 4 from J; bases not matched to a gene: 8. This CDR3 contains 16 residues. CDR3 in amino acids: CASSISLAGVPDTQYF. The CDR3 DNA reads as TGTGCCAGCAGTATCTCACTAGCGGGAGTCCCAGATACGCAGTATTTT.

The chain uses TRBV2 and TRBJ2-7; no definite D call. With 6 bases removed from V and 2 bases from J, the gap between germline ends came to 8 bases. CDR1 is SNHLY and CDR2 is FYNNEI in the germline V gene. This CDR3 comprises 12 residues. The DNA of the CDR3 is TGTGCCAGCAGCCTGGACCCCTACGAGCAGTACTTC. Encoded protein: CASSLDPYEQYF.

J is TRBJ1-1 and V is TRBV30; D might be TRBD1 (5 bases). CDR3 length: 15 residues. The germline gives CDR1 GTSNPN, CDR2 SVGIG (reference sequence). V gave up 4 bases and J gave up 2 bases, with 17 bases separating them. The DNA for the CDR3 is TGTGCCTGGATTGGGGGGAGGGTAAGAAACACTGAAGCTTTCTTT. Its translation is CAWIGGRVRNTEAFF.

The chain links TRBV9 to TRBJ1-1; possible D gene TRBD1, 5 bases. Trimming took off 4 bases at V and 4 bases at J, with 20 bases between the two ends. CDR3 length: 16 amino acids. Germline V lookup: CDR1 SGDLS, CDR2 YYNGEE. CDR3 amino acids: CASSSRAGISGTEAFF. The DNA of the CDR3 is TGTGCCAGCAGCTCCAGGGCGGGGATTAGCGGCACTGAAGCTTTCTTT.

The chain uses TRBV11-2 and TRBJ1-6, with D unclear. The germline V gene has CDR1 SGHAT and CDR2 FQNNGV. The CDR3 has 15 residues. Trimming removed 6 bases from V and 0 bases from J, with 9 bases in between. CDR3 in amino acids: CASRLLSSYNSPLHF. In DNA, the CDR3 is TGTGCCAGCAGGTTATTAAGCTCCTATAATTCACCCCTCCACTTT.

The chain employs TRBV5-1 and TRBJ2-5, with 7 bases aligning to TRBD1. Germline CDR1 SGHRS, CDR2 YFSETQ. This CDR3 has 15 residues. The trim removed 3 bases at V and 2 bases at J, leaving 7 bases unmatched. In DNA form, the CDR3 reads TGCGCCAGCAGCTGGCAGGGGGAAGGACAAGAGACCCAGTACTTC. Translated: CASSWQGEGQETQYF.

The rearrangement uses TRBV9 and TRBJ1-2; D is unresolved. The CDR3 consists of 14 residues. Germline CDR1 and CDR2: SGDLS and YYNGEE. V was trimmed by 9 bases and J by 5 bases, leaving 20 bases between them. In DNA form, the CDR3 reads TGTGCCACCCCGTTTGAAGGGAAGGTTTATGGCTACACCTTC. Translation gives CATPFEGKVYGYTF. Based on the CDR3 plus reference TRBV9 and TRBJ1-2, the full variable domain is DSGVTQTPKHLITATGQRVTLRCSPRSGDLSVYWYQQSLDQGLQFLIQYYNGEERAKGNILERFSAQQFPDLHSELNLSSLELGDSALYFCATPFEGKVYGYTFGSGTRLTVV.

The J gene is TRBJ2-7, the V gene TRBV28, with 7 bases fitting TRBD2. CDR1 and CDR2 from the germline V gene are MDHEN and SYDVKM. The junction had 9 bases not matched to a gene; V was cut back by 2 bases and J by 5 bases. The CDR3 is 15 residues long. CDR3 in amino acids: CASSLGGDWRDEQYF. CDR3 bases: TGTGCCAGCAGTTTAGGGGGGGACTGGCGGGACGAGCAGTACTTC.

V gene TRBV5-1 combines with J gene TRBJ1-2; D perhaps matches TRBD1 (5 bases). This CDR3 has 13 residues. Trimming removed 4 bases at V and 0 bases at J, with 7 bases between. CDR1 SGHRS and CDR2 YFSETQ come from the germline V gene. CDR3 residues: CASSPTANYGYTF. The CDR3 region has the DNA TGCGCCAGCAGCCCGACAGCTAACTATGGCTACACCTTC.

V gene TRBV4-1 combines with J gene TRBJ2-1; D may be TRBD1 or TRBD2 (5 bases each). Germline V CDR1 and CDR2: MGHRA, YSYEKL. The CDR3 covers 16 residues. Deletions cut 2 bases from V and 5 bases from J, with 16 bases between. The CDR3 spells CASSQRGDPADNEQFF. As DNA, the CDR3 is TGCGCCAGCAGCCAAAGAGGGGACCCCGCGGACAATGAGCAGTTCTTC.

V gene TRBV6-1 combines with J gene TRBJ1-1, with D possibly matching TRBD1 (5 bases). Germline-derived CDR1 and CDR2 are MNHNS and SASEGT. V shed 1 base and J shed 4 bases, with 10 bases lying between them. This CDR3 spans 14 amino acids. The CDR3 DNA reads as TGTGCCAGCAGTGAAGGGTTAGGGACCACTGAAGCTTTCTTT. It specifies CASSEGLGTTEAFF.

The chain couples TRBV5-1 to TRBJ2-7; 7 nucleotides agree with TRBD2. The V segment lost 0 bases and the J segment 1 base; nucleotides outside the gene matches: 7. Germline V lookup: CDR1 SGHRS, CDR2 YFSETQ. CDR3 size: 16 residues. Written as DNA, the CDR3 is TGCGCCAGCAGCTTGGTTGTGGGAGGGCCGTCCTACGAGCAGTACTTC. It yields the protein CASSLVVGGPSYEQYF.

The rearrangement links TRBV9 to TRBJ1-1; 12 bases are shared with TRBD1. The CDR3 totals 17 residues. The junction had 7 bases not matched to a gene; V was cut back by 0 bases and J by 4 bases. Germline lookup yields CDR1 SGDLS and CDR2 YYNGEE. CDR3 region: CASSVVGDRGLITEAFF. The CDR3 DNA sequence: TGTGCCAGCAGCGTAGTGGGGGACAGGGGGCTTATCACTGAAGCTTTCTTT.